The 19 T cell receptor beta chains below all came from one sample that was sequenced in a study of cytomegalovirus exposure and HLA in healthy donors. Researchers ran the PCR with 60 Vbeta and 13 Jbeta primers. TCRdb keeps only in-frame clones here, not all; method: immunoSEQ multiplex PCR. Of roughly 200,000 clones in the sample, 70% to 85% were seen once. Sequencing used PBMCs. These receptors originate from a woman in her sixties or seventies in good health and CMV-seropositive.

This clone turned up a few times. The chain combines TRBV7-6 with TRBJ1-5, with D possibly TRBD1 on 6 matching bases. The CDR3 is 14 residues long. Germline CDR1 SGHVS, CDR2 FNYEAQ. V was pared by 5 bases and J by 5 bases, with 13 bases between. CDR3 DNA sequence: TGTGCCAGCAGCACAACAGGGCAAGATCAGCCCCAGCATTTT. Translation: CASSTTGQDQPQHF.

J is TRBJ1-1 and V is TRBV7-6, with 7 bases fitting TRBD1. CDR1 SGHVS and CDR2 FNYEAQ come from the germline V gene. Trimming took 6 bases from V and 5 from J; bases not matched to a gene: 9. There are 14 residues in the CDR3. The CDR3 bases are TGTGCCAGCAGACCATACAGGGGTGAAACTGAAGCTTTCTTT. Amino acids: CASRPYRGETEAFF.

This clone was recorded once. This chain connects TRBV14 to TRBJ1-3; no firm D call. The CDR3 contains 15 residues. The ends were cut back, 0 bases at V and 0 bases at J, with 6 bases in the middle. Germline assignment: CDR1 SGHDN and CDR2 FVKESK. The DNA of the CDR3 is TGTGCCAGCAGCCAAGATGCCGGCTCTGGAAACACCATATATTTT. It specifies CASSQDAGSGNTIYF.

The J gene is TRBJ2-5, the V gene TRBV7-9, with D possibly being TRBD1 (6 bases). CDR1 is SEHNR, CDR2 FQNEAQ, per germline (reference sequence). Trimming left V 4 bases short and J 7 bases short, with 13 bases between. The CDR3 runs 13 residues. CDR3 protein: CASSSKQGWTQYF. CDR3 bases: TGTGCCAGCAGCTCAAAACAGGGTTGGACCCAGTACTTC.

CDR3 residues: CASSLAEAYEQYF. The CDR3 nucleotides read TGTGCCAGCTCACTAGCCGAAGCCTACGAGCAGTACTTC. J is TRBJ2-7 and V is TRBV2; D might be TRBD2 (6 bases). V shed 8 bases and J shed 2 bases, with 13 bases lying between them. Germline values: CDR1 SNHLY, CDR2 FYNNEI. This CDR3 comprises 13 residues.

The chain couples TRBV19 to TRBJ2-3; D ambiguous. The length of the CDR3 is 10 residues. The germline CDR1 and CDR2 sequences are LNHDA and SQIVND (reference sequence). The CDR3 sequence is CGVGTDTQYF. As DNA, the CDR3 is TGTGGAGTTGGCACAGATACGCAGTATTTT.

This chain links TRBV19 with TRBJ1-3; no reliable D call. V was pared by 5 bases and J by 0 bases, with 14 bases between. Looked up from germline, CDR1 is LNHDA and CDR2 is SQIVND (reference sequence). The CDR3 length is 16 residues. The CDR3 nucleotides are TGTGCCAGTAGTCCCGGACTGTCCAACTCTGGAAACACCATATATTTT. Translating it yields CASSPGLSNSGNTIYF.

The chain couples TRBV7-6 to TRBJ2-2; 8 nucleotides match TRBD1. The CDR3 loop spans 18 amino acids. Germline values: CDR1 SGHVS, CDR2 FNYEAQ. The V segment lost 1 base and the J segment 4 bases; nucleotides outside the gene matches: 11. In nucleotides, the CDR3 is TGTGCCAGCAGCTTAGGGGTTCCAGGGGGCGCATCCACCGGGGAGCTGTTTTTT. Amino acids: CASSLGVPGGASTGELFF.

This clone was counted once. The rearrangement uses TRBV27 and TRBJ1-3; the D is unclear. The V end was cut by 6 bases, the J end by 4 bases, with 16 bases between. The CDR3 loop spans 15 amino acids. Germline V CDR1 and CDR2: MNHEY, SMNVEV (reference sequence). Written as DNA, the CDR3 is TGTGCCAGCAGGCAAGGAAGGCCCAGGGGAAACACCATATATTTT. This translates into CASRQGRPRGNTIYF.

This clone occurred once. The chain uses TRBV9 and TRBJ2-1; 7 nucleotides match TRBD1. The CDR3 is 15 residues long. Germline V gene lookup returns CDR1 SGDLS and CDR2 YYNGEE. Unmatched junction bases numbered 6, after V lost 4 bases and J lost 2 bases. The CDR3 is CASSPRQGAYNEQFF. The CDR3 region has the DNA TGTGCCAGCAGCCCACGACAGGGAGCCTACAATGAGCAGTTCTTC.

The V gene is TRBV27, the J gene TRBJ1-4, with D possibly matching TRBD1 (6 bases). The CDR3 totals 15 residues. Germline V gives CDR1 MNHEY, CDR2 SMNVEV (reference sequence). The V and J ends lost 5 bases and 6 bases respectively, with 16 bases between them. The CDR3 protein is CASSPRDMEDEKLFF. CDR3 coding DNA: TGTGCCAGCAGTCCTAGGGACATGGAGGATGAAAAACTGTTTTTT. The variable domain in full, with the rest retrieved from reference TRBV27 and TRBJ1-4, is EAQVTQNPRYLITVTGKKLTVTCSQNMNHEYMSWYRQDPGLGLRQIYYSMNVEVTDKGDVPEGYKVSRKEKRNFPLILESPSPNQTSLYFCASSPRDMEDEKLFFGSGTQLSVL.

This sequence joins TRBV11-2 and TRBJ2-3; D ambiguous. CDR1 is SGHAT and CDR2 is FQNNGV in the germline V gene. Trimming left V 1 base short and J 1 base short, with 9 bases between. This CDR3 has 15 amino acids. The CDR3, as DNA: TGTGCCAGCAGCTTAGTGTCGTTCGGCACAGATACGCAGTATTTT. Its translation: CASSLVSFGTDTQYF.

This sequence joins TRBV19 and TRBJ2-1; D possibly corresponds to TRBD2 (6 bases). Germline CDR1 is LNHDA and CDR2 is SQIVND (reference sequence). Trimming cost V 5 bases and J 4 bases, with 9 bases left between them. This CDR3 is built from 13 residues. CDR3 sequence (DNA): TGTGCCAGTAGTTCGGGACTTTACAATGAGCAGTTCTTC. It translates to CASSSGLYNEQFF. The full variable domain, rest sourced from reference TRBV19 and TRBJ2-1, is DGGITQSPKYLFRKEGQNVTLSCEQNLNHDAMYWYRQDPGQGLRLIYYSQIVNDFQKGDIAEGYSVSREKKESFPLTVTSAQKNPTAFYLCASSSGLYNEQFFGPGTRLTVL.

The chain recombines TRBV2 with TRBJ2-7, with 7 bases aligning to TRBD1. CDR1 and CDR2 (germline): SNHLY, FYNNEI. The CDR3 contains 15 residues. After removal of 2 bases from V and 4 bases from J, the junction contained 8 bases not matched to a gene. The CDR3 nucleotides are TGTGCCAGCAGTGAAAAGAGGGGGCCCCTATACGAGCAGTACTTC. It yields the protein CASSEKRGPLYEQYF.

The chain couples TRBV5-1 to TRBJ1-5; TRBD1 might be the D (6 bases). V dropped 4 bases and J dropped 3 bases, with 11 bases sitting between them. The CDR3 length is 14 residues. The germline V gene encodes CDR1 SGHRS and CDR2 YFSETQ. CDR3 residues: CASSLTGFNQPQHF. As DNA, the CDR3 is TGCGCCAGCAGCCTAACAGGGTTCAATCAGCCCCAGCATTTT.

The chain uses TRBV30 and TRBJ1-5, with D perhaps TRBD1 (5 bases). This CDR3 is built from 13 residues. Looked up from germline, CDR1 is GTSNPN and CDR2 is SVGIG (reference sequence). Between the trimmed V and J ends, which lost 1 base and 7 bases, there was a span of 11 bases. CDR3 sequence: CAWSAAAGQPQHF. The CDR3 region has the DNA TGTGCCTGGAGTGCAGCCGCAGGGCAGCCCCAGCATTTT. Based on the CDR3 plus reference TRBV30 and TRBJ1-5, the full variable domain is SQTIHQWPATLVQPVGSPLSLECTVEGTSNPNLYWYRQAAGRGLQLLFYSVGIGQISSEVPQNLSASRPQDRQFILSSKKLLLSDSGFYLCAWSAAAGQPQHFGDGTRLSIL.

This clone appeared once. V and J are TRBV5-4 and TRBJ2-7, with D possibly TRBD1 on 6 matching bases. Germline values: CDR1 SGHNT, CDR2 YYREEE (reference sequence). V was clipped by 5 bases and J by 1 base, with 10 bases between them. This CDR3 spans 13 amino acids. CDR3 region: CASRSQGSYEQYF. CDR3 nucleotide sequence: TGTGCCAGCAGGTCACAGGGTTCCTACGAGCAGTACTTC.

The chain joins TRBV30 to TRBJ2-6, with D unresolved. Germline V gene data show CDR1 as GTSNPN and CDR2 as SVGIG (reference sequence). The CDR3 consists of 17 residues. V lost 3 bases and J 3 bases, leaving 18 bases between the germline ends. The CDR3 nucleotides read TGTGCCTGGAGATTGGAAGCCAGGTTATTTGGGGCCAACGTCCTGACTTTC. It encodes CAWRLEARLFGANVLTF.

J is TRBJ2-5 and V is TRBV30, with D maybe TRBD2 (5 bases). The CDR3 runs to 13 residues. Germline CDR1 is GTSNPN and CDR2 is SVGIG (reference sequence). The V and J ends lost 6 bases and 2 bases respectively, with 13 bases between them. The CDR3 loop is CACLGGGQETQYF. The CDR3 coding sequence is TGTGCCTGCCTAGGTGGCGGGCAAGAGACCCAGTACTTC.